This entry features one T cell receptor beta chain sequence. This clone was seen a single time. Its antigen remains unidentified. No base-level quality is on record; no much larger clone is a single base apart. These data originate in a study of blood T cell repertoires in COVID-19 (dated by TCRdb to 2019 to 2021). With respect to the entire study: Samples from collaborators originated in the United States, Italy and Spain and spanned both the acute and convalescent phases of COVID-19. The material from the prospective study consisted of cDNA or gDNA derived from T cells, B-cell-depleted T cells, or PBMCs. A freely available public database, intended as a resource for researchers studying the immune response to SARS-CoV-2, is where the repertoires were released. Where available, HLA class I and class II types were obtained from metadata supplied by the sample provider rather than from assay-based typing. Nearly every sample came with metadata listing a de-identified subject ID, COVID-19 status, age in years and sex. Samples came from the ongoing ImmuneRACE study (first 160 participants) plus 1,254 subjects from 6 global collaborators. Subjects who had been exposed to COVID-19, were actively infected with it, or had recovered from it provided the deeply sampled blood TCRbeta repertoires that made up the dataset. The full study reports these points: The amount of clinical and demographic metadata varied by source and participant and was provided uncurated.

The germline V gene gives CDR1 as MGHRA and CDR2 as YSYEKL. V drops 0 bases and J drops 0 bases, leaving 16 bases in between. From its cysteine to its phenylalanine, the CDR3 spans 18 amino acids. Only the CDR3 region is kept as DNA, spanning 54 bases read in frame from base 1. One collaborating source in Seattle enrolled patients during active infection and followed them longitudinally through the course of disease. Each collaborating institution followed its own protocols to collect whole blood in K2EDTA tubes. Collaborator samples were shipped for TCRbeta analysis as frozen whole blood, isolated PBMCs, or DNA extracted from either sample type. TCRbeta CDR3 regions were amplified from genomic DNA using the immunoSEQ Assay, a bias-controlled multiplex PCR. The original methods were these. The number of nucleated cells in each sample was estimated from the amplification of reference gene primers within the assay. To quantify the absolute abundance of each unique TCRbeta CDR3 rearrangement, sequence reads were collapsed and filtered. For each sample, productive Simpson clonality was calculated by taking the square root of Simpson's diversity index across productive rearrangements. TCRdb re-hosts the immuneACCESS table, in-frame sequences only. Its copies lack some clones; in the studies checked, an unresolved V gene accounts for under half of them, and the cause for the rest is not known. The V and J calls and clone size were taken over from that table, and D and trimming were inferred from the DNA. The sample yields about 160,000 clones; approximately 81% were counted once. Over 5% of the sample rests with the top ten.

The clonotype originates from a woman in her 50s with COVID-19, enrolled during active disease. The specimen was peripheral blood. The V and J segments used are TRBV4-1 and TRBJ2-3; the D gene is possibly TRBD1, with 6 bases matching. The CDR3 region: CASSQERGVTGSTDTQYF. The DNA reads as follows: TGCGCCAGCAGCCAAGAGCGAGGGGTGACAGGAAGCACAGATACGCAGTATTTT.